This T cell receptor (beta chain) was observed in a study of technical replicates of blood from a few donors (dated by TCRdb to about 2017). From its cysteine to its phenylalanine, the CDR3 spans 16 amino acids. Only CDR3 DNA remains: 48 bases, in frame from the first base. Germline trimming: 3 bases from V, 7 bases from J; junction bases outside gene matches: 7. The CDR1 and CDR2 encoded by the germline V gene are SGHNT and YENEEA. Library prep was done by the immunoSEQ multiplex PCR assay. Here the immuneACCESS table is served through TCRdb, limited to in-frame sequences with V and J called. Missing clones are a known gap in these copies; in checked studies unresolved V genes cover under half, and the rest lacks a known reason. In all, the sample holds 50,000 to 80,000 clones, and approximately 86% of those were seen once. The ten largest clonotypes hold about 5% of the sample. This clone was seen a single time. This clone's antigen is unknown. No base-level quality is on record; no much larger clone is a single base apart.

This chain is built from TRBV11-3 and TRBJ2-1, with 12 middle bases fitting TRBD2. The receptor comes from a human donor in good health. Some clones in this sample may be carry-over from other donors' samples. The sample comprised PBMCs. Here is the DNA: TGTGCCAGCAGCTTCAAACTAGCGGGGGGCCTTAATGAGCAGTTCTTC. Translated, it reads CASSFKLAGGLNEQFF.